This T cell receptor (beta chain) was obtained from a study of blood T cell repertoires in COVID-19. Study context: Italy, Spain and the United States were the sources of the convalescent and acute COVID-19 samples. The cDNA or gDNA used as material had been derived from T cells, B-cell-depleted T cells, or PBMCs.

Recovery among Cohort 3 donors was established by two negative PCRs, clearance, or symptom resolution. V lost 4 bases to trimming and J lost 6 bases; unmatched junction nucleotides: 23. The CDR3 contains 19 residues. Germline V gene sequence: CDR1 KGHSH, CDR2 LQKENI. Original handling: How many nucleated cells were present was estimated from reference gene primer amplification. Profiled with immunoSEQ multiplex PCR; TCRdb holds only in-frame clones, not every one. The DNA was the basis for D and trimming; V, J and clone size are from that table. The sample lists over 200,000 clones; around 90% were seen once.

The chain has TRBV18 and TRBJ2-7; 8 nucleotides match TRBD2. Material: PBMCs or T cells enriched from blood (not recorded which). The receptor was derived from a man aged 25 to 40 who had recovered from COVID-19. Written as DNA, the CDR3 is TGTGCCAGCTCACTAAAGCCCAGCGGGAGACGATTCGGGTTCCTCGAGCAGTACTTC. Translating it yields CASSLKPSGRRFGFLEQYF.